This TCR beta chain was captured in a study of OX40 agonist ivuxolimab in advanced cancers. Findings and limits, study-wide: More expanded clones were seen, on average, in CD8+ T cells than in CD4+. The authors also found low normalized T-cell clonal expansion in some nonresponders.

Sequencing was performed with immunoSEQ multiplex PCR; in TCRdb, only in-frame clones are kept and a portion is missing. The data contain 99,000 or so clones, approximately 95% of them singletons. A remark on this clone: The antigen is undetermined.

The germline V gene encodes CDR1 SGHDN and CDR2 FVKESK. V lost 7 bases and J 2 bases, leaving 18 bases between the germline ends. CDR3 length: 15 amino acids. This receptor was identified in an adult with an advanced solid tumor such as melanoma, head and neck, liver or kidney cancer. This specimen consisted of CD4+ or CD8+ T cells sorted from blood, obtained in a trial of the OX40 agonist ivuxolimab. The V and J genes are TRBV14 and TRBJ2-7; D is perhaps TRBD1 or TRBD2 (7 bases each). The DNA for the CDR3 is TGTGCCAGCACCCAGGGGGGGCTCCCTCCCTACGAGCAGTACTTC. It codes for CASTQGGLPPYEQYF.